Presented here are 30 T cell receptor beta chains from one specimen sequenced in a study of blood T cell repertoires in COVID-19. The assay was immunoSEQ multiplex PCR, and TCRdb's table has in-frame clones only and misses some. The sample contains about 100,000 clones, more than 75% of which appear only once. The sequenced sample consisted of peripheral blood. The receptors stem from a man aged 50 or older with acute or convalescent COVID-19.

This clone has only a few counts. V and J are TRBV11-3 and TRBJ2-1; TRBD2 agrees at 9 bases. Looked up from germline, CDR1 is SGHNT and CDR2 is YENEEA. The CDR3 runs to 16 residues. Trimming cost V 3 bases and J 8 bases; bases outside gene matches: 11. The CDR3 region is CASSFGGGRAGDEQFF. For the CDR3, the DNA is TGTGCCAGCAGCTTCGGAGGCGGGAGGGCCGGGGATGAGCAGTTCTTC. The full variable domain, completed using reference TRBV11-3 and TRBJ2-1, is EAGVVQSPRYKIIEKKQPVAFWCNPISGHNTLYWYLQNLGQGPELLIRYENEEAVDDSQLPKDRFSAERLKGVDSTLKIQPAELGDSAVYLCASSFGGGRAGDEQFFGPGTRLTVL.

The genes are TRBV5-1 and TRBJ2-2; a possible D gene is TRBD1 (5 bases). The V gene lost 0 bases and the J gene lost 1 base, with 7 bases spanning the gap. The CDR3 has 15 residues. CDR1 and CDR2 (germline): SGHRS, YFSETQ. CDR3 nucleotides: TGCGCCAGCAGCTTGGCAGGACAGAACACCGGGGAGCTGTTTTTT. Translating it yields CASSLAGQNTGELFF.

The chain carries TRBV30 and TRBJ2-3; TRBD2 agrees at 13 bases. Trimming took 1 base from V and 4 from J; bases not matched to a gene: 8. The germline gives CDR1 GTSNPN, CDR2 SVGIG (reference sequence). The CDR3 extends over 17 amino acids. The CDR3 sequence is CAWSATLLAGGPDTQYF. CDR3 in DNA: TGTGCCTGGAGTGCGACGTTACTAGCGGGAGGGCCAGATACGCAGTATTTT. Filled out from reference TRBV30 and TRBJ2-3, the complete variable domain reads SQTIHQWPATLVQPVGSPLSLECTVEGTSNPNLYWYRQAAGRGLQLLFYSVGIGQISSEVPQNLSASRPQDRQFILSSKKLLLSDSGFYLCAWSATLLAGGPDTQYFGPGTRLTVL.

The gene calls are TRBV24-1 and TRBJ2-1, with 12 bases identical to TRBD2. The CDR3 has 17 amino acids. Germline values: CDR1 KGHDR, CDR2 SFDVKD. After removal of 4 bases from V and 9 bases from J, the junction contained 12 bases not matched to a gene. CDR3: CATSDPRLAGERGEQFF. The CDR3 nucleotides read TGTGCCACCAGTGACCCGAGACTAGCGGGAGAACGGGGTGAGCAGTTCTTC.

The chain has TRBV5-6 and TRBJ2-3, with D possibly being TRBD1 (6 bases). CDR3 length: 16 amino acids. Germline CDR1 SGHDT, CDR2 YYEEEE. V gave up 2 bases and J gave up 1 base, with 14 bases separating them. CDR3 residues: CASSFLSQGGTDTQYF. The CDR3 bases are TGTGCCAGCAGCTTTTTATCACAGGGTGGCACAGATACGCAGTATTTT.

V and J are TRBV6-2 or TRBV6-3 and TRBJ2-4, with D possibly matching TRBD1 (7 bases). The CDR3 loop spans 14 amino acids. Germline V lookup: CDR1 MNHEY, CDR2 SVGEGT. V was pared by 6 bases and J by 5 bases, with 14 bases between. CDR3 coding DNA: TGTGCCAGCAGCCCTCCAGGGGGGCAAAACATTCAGTACTTC. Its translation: CASSPPGGQNIQYF.

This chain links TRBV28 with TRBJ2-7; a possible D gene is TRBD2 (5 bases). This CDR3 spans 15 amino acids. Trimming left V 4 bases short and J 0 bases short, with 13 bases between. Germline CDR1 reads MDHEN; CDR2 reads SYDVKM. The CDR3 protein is CASSYPGISSYEQYF. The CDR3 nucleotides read TGTGCCAGCAGTTACCCCGGGATCAGCTCCTACGAGCAGTACTTC.

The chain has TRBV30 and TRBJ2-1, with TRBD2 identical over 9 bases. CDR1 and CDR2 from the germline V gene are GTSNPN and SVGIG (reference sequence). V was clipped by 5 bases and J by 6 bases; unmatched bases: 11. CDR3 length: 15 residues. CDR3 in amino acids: CAWAPGTSLGNEQFF. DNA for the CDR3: TGTGCCTGGGCCCCCGGGACTAGCTTGGGCAATGAGCAGTTCTTC. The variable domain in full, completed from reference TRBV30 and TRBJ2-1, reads SQTIHQWPATLVQPVGSPLSLECTVEGTSNPNLYWYRQAAGRGLQLLFYSVGIGQISSEVPQNLSASRPQDRQFILSSKKLLLSDSGFYLCAWAPGTSLGNEQFFGPGTRLTVL.

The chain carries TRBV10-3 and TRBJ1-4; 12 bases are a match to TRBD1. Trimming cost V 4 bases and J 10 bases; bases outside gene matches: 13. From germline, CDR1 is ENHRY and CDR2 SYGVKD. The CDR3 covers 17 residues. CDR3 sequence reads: CAISAPDTGTGGGKLFF. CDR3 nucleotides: TGTGCCATCAGTGCGCCCGATACCGGGACAGGGGGCGGAAAACTGTTTTTT.

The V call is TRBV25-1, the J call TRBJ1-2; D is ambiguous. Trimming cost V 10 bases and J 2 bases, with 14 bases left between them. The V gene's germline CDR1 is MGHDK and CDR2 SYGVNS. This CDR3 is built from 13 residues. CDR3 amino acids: CANRSEVNYGYTF. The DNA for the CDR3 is TGTGCCAACAGAAGCGAAGTAAACTATGGCTACACCTTC.

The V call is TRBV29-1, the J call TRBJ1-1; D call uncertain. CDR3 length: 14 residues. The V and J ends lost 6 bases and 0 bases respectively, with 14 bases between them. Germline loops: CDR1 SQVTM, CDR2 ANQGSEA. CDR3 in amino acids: CSVQAGVMNTEAFF. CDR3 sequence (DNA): TGCAGCGTCCAGGCCGGGGTGATGAACACTGAAGCTTTCTTT.

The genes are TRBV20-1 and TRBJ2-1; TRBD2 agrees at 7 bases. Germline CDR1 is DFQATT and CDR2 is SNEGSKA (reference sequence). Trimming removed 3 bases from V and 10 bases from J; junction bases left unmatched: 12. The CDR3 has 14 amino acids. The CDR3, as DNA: TGCAGTGCTAGTCTAAAGGCGGGAGTGGGGGAGCAGTTCTTC. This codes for CSASLKAGVGEQFF.

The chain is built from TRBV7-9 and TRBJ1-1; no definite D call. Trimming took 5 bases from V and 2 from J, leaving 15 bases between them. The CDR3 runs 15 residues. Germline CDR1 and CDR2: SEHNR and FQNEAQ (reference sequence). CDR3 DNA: TGTGCCAGCAGCACATTCAAAGAGGTAAACACTGAAGCTTTCTTT. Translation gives CASSTFKEVNTEAFF. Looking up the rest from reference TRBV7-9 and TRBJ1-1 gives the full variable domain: DTGVSQNPRHKITKRGQNVTFRCDPISEHNRLYWYRQTLGQGPEFLTYFQNEAQLEKSRLLSDRFSAERPKGSFSTLEIQRTEQGDSAMYLCASSTFKEVNTEAFFGQGTRLTVV.

The CDR3 loop is CASSLGQGQVRELFF. CDR3 DNA sequence: TGTGCCAGCAGCCTCGGACAGGGGCAGGTGCGGGAGCTGTTTTTT. The chain is built from TRBV7-7 and TRBJ2-2; 9 bases are a match to TRBD1. The V and J ends lost 5 bases and 9 bases, in that order; junction bases with no gene match: 10. Per germline, CDR1 SSHAT and CDR2 FNYEAQ (reference sequence). The CDR3 extends over 15 amino acids.

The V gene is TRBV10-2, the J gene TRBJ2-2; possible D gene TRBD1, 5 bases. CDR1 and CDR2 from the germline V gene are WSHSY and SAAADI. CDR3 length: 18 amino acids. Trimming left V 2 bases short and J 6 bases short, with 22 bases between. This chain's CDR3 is CASSEEVGASQPSGELFF. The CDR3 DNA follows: TGCGCCAGCAGTGAGGAGGTTGGGGCCTCTCAGCCATCCGGGGAGCTGTTTTTT.

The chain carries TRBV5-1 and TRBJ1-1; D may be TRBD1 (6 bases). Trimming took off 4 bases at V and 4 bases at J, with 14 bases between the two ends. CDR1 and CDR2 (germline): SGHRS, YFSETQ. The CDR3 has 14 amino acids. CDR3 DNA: TGCGCCAGCAGCCAGACAGGTCGCGGCACTGAAGCTTTCTTT. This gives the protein CASSQTGRGTEAFF.

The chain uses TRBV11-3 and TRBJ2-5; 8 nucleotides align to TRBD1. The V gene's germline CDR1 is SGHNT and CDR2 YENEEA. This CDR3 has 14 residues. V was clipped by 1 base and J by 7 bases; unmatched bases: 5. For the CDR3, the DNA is TGTGCCAGCAGCTTAGTAGGGACAGGAGGGACCCAGTACTTC. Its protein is CASSLVGTGGTQYF.

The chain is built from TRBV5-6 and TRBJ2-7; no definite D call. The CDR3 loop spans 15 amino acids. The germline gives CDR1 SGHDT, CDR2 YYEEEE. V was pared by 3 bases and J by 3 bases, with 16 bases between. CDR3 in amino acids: CASSSLAALHYEQYF. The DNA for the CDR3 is TGTGCCAGCAGCTCCTTGGCGGCGCTTCACTACGAGCAGTACTTC. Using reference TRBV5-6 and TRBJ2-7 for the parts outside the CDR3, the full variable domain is DAGVTQSPTHLIKTRGQQVTLRCSPKSGHDTVSWYQQALGQGPQFIFQYYEEEERQRGNFPDRFSGHQFPNYSSELNVNALLLGDSALYLCASSSLAALHYEQYFGPGTRLTVT.

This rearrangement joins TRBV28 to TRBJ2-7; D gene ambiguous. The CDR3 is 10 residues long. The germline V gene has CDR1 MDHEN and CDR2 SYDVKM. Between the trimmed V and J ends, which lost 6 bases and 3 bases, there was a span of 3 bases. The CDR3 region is CASSNYEQYF. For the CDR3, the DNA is TGTGCCAGCAGCAACTACGAGCAGTACTTC.

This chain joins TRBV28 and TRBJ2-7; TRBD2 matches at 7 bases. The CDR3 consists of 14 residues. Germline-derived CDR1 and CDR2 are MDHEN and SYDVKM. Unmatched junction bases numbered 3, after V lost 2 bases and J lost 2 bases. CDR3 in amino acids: CASSLQRGAYEQYF. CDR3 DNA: TGTGCCAGCAGTTTACAGCGGGGAGCCTACGAGCAGTACTTC.

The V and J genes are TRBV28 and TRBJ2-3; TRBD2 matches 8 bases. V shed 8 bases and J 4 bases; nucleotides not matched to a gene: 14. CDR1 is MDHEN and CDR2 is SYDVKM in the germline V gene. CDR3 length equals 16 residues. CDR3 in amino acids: CASRPKAGGIADTQYF. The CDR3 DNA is TGTGCCAGCCGCCCTAAGGCGGGAGGTATCGCAGATACGCAGTATTTT.

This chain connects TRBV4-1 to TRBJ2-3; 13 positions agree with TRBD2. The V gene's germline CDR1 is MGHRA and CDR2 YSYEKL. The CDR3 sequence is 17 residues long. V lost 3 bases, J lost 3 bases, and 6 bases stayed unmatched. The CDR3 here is CASSQATSGRFTDTQYF. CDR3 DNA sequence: TGCGCCAGCAGCCAGGCGACTAGCGGGAGGTTTACAGATACGCAGTATTTT.

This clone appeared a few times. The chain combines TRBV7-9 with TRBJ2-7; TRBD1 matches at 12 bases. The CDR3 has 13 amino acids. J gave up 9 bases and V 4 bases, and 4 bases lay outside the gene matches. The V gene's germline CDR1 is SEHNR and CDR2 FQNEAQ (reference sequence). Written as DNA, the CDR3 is TGTGCCAGCAGCTCCCGGGACAGGGGGCTGCAGTACTTC. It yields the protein CASSSRDRGLQYF.

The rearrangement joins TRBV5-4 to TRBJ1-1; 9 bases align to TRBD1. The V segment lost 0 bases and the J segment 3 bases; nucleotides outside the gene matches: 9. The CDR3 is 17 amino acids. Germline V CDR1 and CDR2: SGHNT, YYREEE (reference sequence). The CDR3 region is CASSLETGGEFDTEAFF. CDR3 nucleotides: TGTGCCAGCAGCTTGGAAACAGGGGGCGAATTCGACACTGAAGCTTTCTTT. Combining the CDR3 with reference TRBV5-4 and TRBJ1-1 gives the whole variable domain ETGVTQSPTHLIKTRGQQVTLRCSSQSGHNTVSWYQQALGQGPQFIFQYYREEENGRGNFPPRFSGLQFPNYSSELNVNALELDDSALYLCASSLETGGEFDTEAFFGQGTRLTVV.

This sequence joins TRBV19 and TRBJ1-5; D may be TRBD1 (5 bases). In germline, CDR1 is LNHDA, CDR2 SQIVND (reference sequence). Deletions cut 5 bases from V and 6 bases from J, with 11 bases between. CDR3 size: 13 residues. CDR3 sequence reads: CASSSREPQPQHF. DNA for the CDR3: TGTGCCAGTAGTTCCAGGGAACCTCAGCCCCAGCATTTT. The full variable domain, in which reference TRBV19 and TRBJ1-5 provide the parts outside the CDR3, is DGGITQSPKYLFRKEGQNVTLSCEQNLNHDAMYWYRQDPGQGLRLIYYSQIVNDFQKGDIAEGYSVSREKKESFPLTVTSAQKNPTAFYLCASSSREPQPQHFGDGTRLSIL.

The CDR3 protein is CASSPAGTGGETQYF. The CDR3 DNA follows: TGTGCCAGCTCACCAGCCGGGACAGGGGGCGAGACCCAGTACTTC. The rearrangement joins TRBV18 to TRBJ2-5, with 12 bases lining up with TRBD1. The CDR3 spans 15 residues. The V gene end was trimmed by 2 bases and the J gene end by 5 bases; junction bases not matched to a gene: 3. Germline V gene lookup returns CDR1 KGHSH and CDR2 LQKENI.

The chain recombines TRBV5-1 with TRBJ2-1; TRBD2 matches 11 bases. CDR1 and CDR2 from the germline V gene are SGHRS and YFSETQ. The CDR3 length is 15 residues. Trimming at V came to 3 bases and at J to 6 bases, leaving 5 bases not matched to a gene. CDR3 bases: TGCGCCAGCAGCTCCCCCGGGACTAGCGGCAATGAGCAGTTCTTC. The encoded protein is CASSSPGTSGNEQFF.

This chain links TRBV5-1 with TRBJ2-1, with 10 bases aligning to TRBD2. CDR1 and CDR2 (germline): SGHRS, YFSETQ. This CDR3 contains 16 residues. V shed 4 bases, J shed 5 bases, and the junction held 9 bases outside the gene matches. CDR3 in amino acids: CASSHASGSSHNEQFF. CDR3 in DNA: TGCGCCAGCAGCCACGCTAGCGGGAGTTCCCACAATGAGCAGTTCTTC.

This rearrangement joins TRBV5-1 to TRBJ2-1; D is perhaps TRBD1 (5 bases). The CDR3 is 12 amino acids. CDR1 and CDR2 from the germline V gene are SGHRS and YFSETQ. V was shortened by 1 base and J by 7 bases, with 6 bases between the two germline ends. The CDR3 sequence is CASSLRTNEQFF. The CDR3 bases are TGCGCCAGCAGCTTGAGGACAAATGAGCAGTTCTTC. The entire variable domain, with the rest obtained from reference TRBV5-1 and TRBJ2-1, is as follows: KAGVTQTPRYLIKTRGQQVTLSCSPISGHRSVSWYQQTPGQGLQFLFEYFSETQRNKGNFPGRFSGRQFSNSRSEMNVSTLELGDSALYLCASSLRTNEQFFGPGTRLTVL.

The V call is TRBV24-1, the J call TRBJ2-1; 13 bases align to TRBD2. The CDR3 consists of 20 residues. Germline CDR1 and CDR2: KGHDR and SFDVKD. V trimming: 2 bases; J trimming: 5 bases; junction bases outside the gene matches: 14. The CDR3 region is CATSDSKDRTSGRENNEQFF. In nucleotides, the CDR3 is TGTGCCACCAGTGATTCCAAGGACAGAACTAGCGGGAGGGAGAACAATGAGCAGTTCTTC.